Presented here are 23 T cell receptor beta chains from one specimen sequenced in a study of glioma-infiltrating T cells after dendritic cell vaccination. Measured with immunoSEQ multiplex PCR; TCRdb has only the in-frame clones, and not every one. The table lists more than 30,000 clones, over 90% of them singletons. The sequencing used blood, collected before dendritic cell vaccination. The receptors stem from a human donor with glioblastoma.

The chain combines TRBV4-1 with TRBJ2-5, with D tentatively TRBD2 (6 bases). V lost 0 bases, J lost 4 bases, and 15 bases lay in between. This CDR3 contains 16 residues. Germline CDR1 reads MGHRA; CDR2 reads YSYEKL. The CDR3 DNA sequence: TGCGCCAGCAGCCAAGATACAAGGTGGGGGGTAGAGACCCAGTACTTC. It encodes CASSQDTRWGVETQYF.

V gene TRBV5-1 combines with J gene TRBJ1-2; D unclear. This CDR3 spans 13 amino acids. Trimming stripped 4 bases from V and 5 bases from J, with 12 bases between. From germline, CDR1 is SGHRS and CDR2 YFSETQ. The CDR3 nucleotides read TGCGCCAGCAGCCCCGGGTTTCAATATGGCTACACCTTC. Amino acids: CASSPGFQYGYTF.

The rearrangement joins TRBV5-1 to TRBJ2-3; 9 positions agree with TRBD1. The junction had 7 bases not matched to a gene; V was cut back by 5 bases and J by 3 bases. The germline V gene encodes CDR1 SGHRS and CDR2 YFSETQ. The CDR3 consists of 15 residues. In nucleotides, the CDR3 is TGCGCCAGCAGACAAGGGACAGGGATGACAGATACGCAGTATTTT. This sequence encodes CASRQGTGMTDTQYF.

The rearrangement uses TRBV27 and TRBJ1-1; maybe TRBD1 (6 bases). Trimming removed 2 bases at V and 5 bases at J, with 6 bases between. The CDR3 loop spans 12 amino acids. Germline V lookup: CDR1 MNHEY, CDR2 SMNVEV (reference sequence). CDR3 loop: CASSLTGTEAFF. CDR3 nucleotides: TGTGCCAGCAGTTTAACAGGGACTGAAGCTTTCTTT.

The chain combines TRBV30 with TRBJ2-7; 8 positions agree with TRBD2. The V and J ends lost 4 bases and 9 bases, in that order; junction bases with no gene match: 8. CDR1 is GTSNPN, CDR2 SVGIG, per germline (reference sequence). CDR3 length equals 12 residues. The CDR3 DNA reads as TGTGCCTGGACTGTGTCCCGGGGGGGGCAGTACTTC. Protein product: CAWTVSRGGQYF.

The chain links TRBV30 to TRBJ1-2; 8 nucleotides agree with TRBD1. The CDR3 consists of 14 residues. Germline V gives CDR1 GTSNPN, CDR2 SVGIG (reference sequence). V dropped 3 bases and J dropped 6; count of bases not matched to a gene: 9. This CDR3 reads CAWSSGTGKNGYTF. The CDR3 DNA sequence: TGTGCCTGGAGCTCCGGGACAGGAAAAAATGGCTACACCTTC.

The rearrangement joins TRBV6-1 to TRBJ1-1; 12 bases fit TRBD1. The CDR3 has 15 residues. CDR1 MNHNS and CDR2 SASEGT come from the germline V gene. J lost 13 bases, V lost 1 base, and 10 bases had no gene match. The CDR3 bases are TGTGCCAGCAGTGAAGGGGGGACAGGGGGCGAACGGGGTTTCTTT. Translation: CASSEGGTGGERGFF.

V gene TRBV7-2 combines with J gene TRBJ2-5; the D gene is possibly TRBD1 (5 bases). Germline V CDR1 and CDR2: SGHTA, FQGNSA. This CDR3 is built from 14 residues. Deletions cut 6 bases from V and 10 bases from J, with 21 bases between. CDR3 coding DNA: TGTGCCAGCAGAGCCGGACGTAGGGGTTCCAGCCAGTACTTC. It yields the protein CASRAGRRGSSQYF.

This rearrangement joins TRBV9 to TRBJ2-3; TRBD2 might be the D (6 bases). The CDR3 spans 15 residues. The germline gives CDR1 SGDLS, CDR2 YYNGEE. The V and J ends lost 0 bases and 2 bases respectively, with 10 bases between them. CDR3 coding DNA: TGTGCCAGCAGCGTAGAGGGCGGGGACACAGATACGCAGTATTTT. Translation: CASSVEGGDTDTQYF.

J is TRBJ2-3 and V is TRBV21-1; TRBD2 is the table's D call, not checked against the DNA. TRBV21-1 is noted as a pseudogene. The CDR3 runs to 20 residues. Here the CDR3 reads CASSKGADGEGLYPADTQYF. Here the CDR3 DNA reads TGTGCCAGCAGCAAAGGCGCGGACGGAGAAGGACTTTACCCCGCAGATACGCAGTATTTT.

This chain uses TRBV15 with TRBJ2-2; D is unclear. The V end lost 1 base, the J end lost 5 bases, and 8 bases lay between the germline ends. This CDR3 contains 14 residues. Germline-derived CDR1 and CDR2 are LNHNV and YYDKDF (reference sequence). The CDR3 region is CATSRGVTTGELFF. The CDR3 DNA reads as TGTGCCACCAGCAGAGGTGTCACTACCGGGGAGCTGTTTTTT. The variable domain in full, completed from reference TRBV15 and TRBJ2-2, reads DAMVIQNPRYQVTQFGKPVTLSCSQTLNHNVMYWYQQKSSQAPKLLFHYYDKDFNNEADTPDNFQSRRPNTSFCFLDIRSPGLGDTAMYLCATSRGVTTGELFFGEGSRLTVL.

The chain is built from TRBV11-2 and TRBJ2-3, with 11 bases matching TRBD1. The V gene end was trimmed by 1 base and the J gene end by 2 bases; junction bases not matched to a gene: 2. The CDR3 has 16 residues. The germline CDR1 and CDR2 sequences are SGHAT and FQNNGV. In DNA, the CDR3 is TGTGCCAGCAGCTTAGGGGACAGGGGGGCCACAGATACGCAGTATTTT. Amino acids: CASSLGDRGATDTQYF.

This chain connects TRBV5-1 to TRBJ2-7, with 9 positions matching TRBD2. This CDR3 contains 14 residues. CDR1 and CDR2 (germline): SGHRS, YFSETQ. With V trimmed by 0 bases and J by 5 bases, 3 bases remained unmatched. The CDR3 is CASSLGGLANEQYF. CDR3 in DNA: TGCGCCAGCAGCTTGGGTGGACTAGCGAACGAGCAGTACTTC.

CDR3 amino acids: CASSAAGTTIKQYF. In DNA form, the CDR3 reads TGTGCCAGCAGTGCCGCCGGGACTACCATAAAGCAGTACTTC. The chain recombines TRBV6-5 with TRBJ2-7, with 7 bases that match TRBD2. Trimming removed 5 bases from V and 8 bases from J; junction bases left unmatched: 12. There are 14 residues in the CDR3. In germline, CDR1 is MNHEY, CDR2 SVGAGI.

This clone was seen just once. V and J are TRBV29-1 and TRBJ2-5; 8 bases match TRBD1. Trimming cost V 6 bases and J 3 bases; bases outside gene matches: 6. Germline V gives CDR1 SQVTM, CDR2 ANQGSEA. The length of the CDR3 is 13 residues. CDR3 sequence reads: CSVDRETKETQYF. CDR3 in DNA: TGCAGCGTGGACAGGGAGACAAAAGAGACCCAGTACTTC.

CDR3 in DNA: TGCGCCAGCAGCTTTGGTGGCGGGGGGGCGAATGAGCAGTTCTTC. This sequence encodes CASSFGGGGANEQFF. The V call is TRBV5-1, the J call TRBJ2-1, with 9 bases identical to TRBD2. This CDR3 has 15 amino acids. V trimming: 2 bases; J trimming: 7 bases; junction bases outside the gene matches: 7. Per germline, CDR1 SGHRS and CDR2 YFSETQ.

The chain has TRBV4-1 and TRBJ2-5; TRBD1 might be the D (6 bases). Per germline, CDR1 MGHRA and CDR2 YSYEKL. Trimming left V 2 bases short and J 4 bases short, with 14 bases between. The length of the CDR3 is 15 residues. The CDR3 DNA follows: TGCGCCAGCAGCCAATACCACAGGGAAACAGAGACCCAGTACTTC. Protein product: CASSQYHRETETQYF.

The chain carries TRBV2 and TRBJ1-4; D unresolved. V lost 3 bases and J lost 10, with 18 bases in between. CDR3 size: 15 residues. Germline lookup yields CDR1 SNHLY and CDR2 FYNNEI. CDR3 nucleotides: TGTGCCAGCAGTGATCGGGCCCGGAGTAGCGGAAAACTGTTTTTT. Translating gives CASSDRARSSGKLFF.

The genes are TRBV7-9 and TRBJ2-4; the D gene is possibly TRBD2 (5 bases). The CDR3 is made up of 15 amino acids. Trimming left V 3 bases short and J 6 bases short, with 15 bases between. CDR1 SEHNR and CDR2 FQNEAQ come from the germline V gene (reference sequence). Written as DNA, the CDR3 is TGTGCCAGCAGCTTGTGGAGGTCCGAGGGAAACATTCAGTACTTC. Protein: CASSLWRSEGNIQYF.

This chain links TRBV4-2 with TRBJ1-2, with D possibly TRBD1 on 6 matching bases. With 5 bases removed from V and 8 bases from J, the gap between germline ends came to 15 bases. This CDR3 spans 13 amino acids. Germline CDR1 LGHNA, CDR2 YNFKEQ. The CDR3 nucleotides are TGTGCCAGCAGCACAGGGCTAGTGGGGGGCTACACCTTC. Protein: CASSTGLVGGYTF.

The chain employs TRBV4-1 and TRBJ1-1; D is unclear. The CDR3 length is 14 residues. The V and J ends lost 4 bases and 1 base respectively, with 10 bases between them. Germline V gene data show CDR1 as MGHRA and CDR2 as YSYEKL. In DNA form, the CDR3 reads TGCGCCAGCAGCCTACCCACAGAGAACACTGAAGCTTTCTTT. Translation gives CASSLPTENTEAFF.

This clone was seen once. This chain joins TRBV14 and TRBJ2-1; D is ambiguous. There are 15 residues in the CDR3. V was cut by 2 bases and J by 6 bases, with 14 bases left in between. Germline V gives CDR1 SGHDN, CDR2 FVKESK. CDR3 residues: CASSQRERFSNEQFF. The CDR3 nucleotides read TGTGCCAGCAGCCAAAGAGAGCGCTTTTCCAATGAGCAGTTCTTC.

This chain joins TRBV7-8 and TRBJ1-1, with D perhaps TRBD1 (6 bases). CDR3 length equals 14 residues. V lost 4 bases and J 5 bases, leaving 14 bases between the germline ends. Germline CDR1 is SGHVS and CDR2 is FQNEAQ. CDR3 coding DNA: TGTGCCAGCAGCTCACTTATGGACAGTACTGAAGCTTTCTTT. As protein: CASSSLMDSTEAFF.